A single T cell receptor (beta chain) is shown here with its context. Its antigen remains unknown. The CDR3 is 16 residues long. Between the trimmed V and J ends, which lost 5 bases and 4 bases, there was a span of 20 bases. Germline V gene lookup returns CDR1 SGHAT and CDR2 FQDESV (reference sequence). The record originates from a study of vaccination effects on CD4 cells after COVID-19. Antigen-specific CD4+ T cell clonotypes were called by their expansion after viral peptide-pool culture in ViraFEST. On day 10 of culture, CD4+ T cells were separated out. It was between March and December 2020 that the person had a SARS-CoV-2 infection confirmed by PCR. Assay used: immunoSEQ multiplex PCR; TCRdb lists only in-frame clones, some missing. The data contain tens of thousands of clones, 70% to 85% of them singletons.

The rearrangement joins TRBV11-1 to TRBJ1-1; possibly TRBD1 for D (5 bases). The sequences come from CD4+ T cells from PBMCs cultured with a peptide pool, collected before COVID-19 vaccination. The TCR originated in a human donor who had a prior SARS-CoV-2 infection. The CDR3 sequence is CASSPGTAVRGTEAFF. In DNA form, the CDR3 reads TGTGCCAGCAGCCCCGGGACCGCGGTTAGGGGCACTGAAGCTTTCTTT.